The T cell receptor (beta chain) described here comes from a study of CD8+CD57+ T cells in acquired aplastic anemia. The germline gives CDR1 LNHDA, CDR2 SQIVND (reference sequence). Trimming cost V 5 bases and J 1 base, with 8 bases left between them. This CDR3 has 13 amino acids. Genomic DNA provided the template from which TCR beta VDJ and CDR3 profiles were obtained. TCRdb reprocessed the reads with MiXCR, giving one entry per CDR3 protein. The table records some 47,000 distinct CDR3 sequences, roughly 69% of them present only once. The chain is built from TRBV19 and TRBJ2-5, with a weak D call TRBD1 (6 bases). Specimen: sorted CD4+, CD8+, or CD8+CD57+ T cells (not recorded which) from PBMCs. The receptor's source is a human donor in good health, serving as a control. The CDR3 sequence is CASSLDSQETQYF. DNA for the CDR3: TGTGCCAGTAGTCTGGACAGCCAAGAGACCCAGTACTTC.